The present T cell receptor beta chain was sequenced within a study of CD8 T cells in ankylosing spondylitis (dated by TCRdb to about 2017). With regard to the full study: To find TCR variants linked to disease, the study profiled T cell receptor beta repertoires in ankylosing spondylitis patients and healthy donors. The full study cohort was made up of about two dozen ankylosing spondylitis patients and about a hundred healthy donors. Samples of peripheral blood were taken, and for ankylosing spondylitis patients, synovial fluid was collected as well.

Overall study results and their limits: Some of the motif variants had been reported before in the synovial fluid and blood of reactive arthritis patients, a finding that suggests common disease-initiation mechanisms. The disease-linked clones had a CD8+ phenotype and were found at relatively low frequencies in peripheral blood. The disease-linked clones were reported to be significantly enriched in matched synovial fluid samples from ankylosing spondylitis patients. Blood from ankylosing spondylitis patients appeared to be characterized by a TCR beta motif made up of under ten highly homologous amino acid variants.

Reads for this sample came from an Illumina HiSeq 2500. Quantitative 5'-RACE with molecular barcodes was the method used to prepare the TCR beta libraries. The original pipeline was this. Disease-linked TCR variants were identified with a new computational method built on a probabilistic model of VDJ rearrangement. The public reads were reprocessed in TCRdb via fastp at Q25 and MiXCR, keeping in-frame beta chains. Rows matching on CDR3 protein sequence are summarized as one entry with the most common DNA and genes. V and J calls and clone size were set by TCRdb, not the authors. This sample gives about 540,000 distinct CDR3 sequences in total; roughly 13% of them show up just once. 6.8% of the sample is held by the ten biggest clonotypes. From cysteine to phenylalanine, the CDR3 is 13 amino acids long. Only the CDR3 part of the read is kept: 39 bases, read in frame from the first base. V is pared back by 7 bases and J by 0 bases, with 10 bases lying between the germline termini. The germline V gene (reference sequence) gives CDR1 as DFQATT and CDR2 as SNEGSKA.

This clonotype came up a few times. The antigen it binds to is not known. Nothing much larger sits one base from this clone, and base qualities are not available. Here the chain combines TRBV20-1 and TRBJ1-3; confidence is insufficient to name the D gene. The sample was blood, either unsorted or a sorted T cell fraction (not recorded which). The clonotype comes from a male donor with ankylosing spondylitis. The nucleotide sequence reads TGCAGTGTCCCGAGCGGCTCTGGAAACACCATATATTTT. Translation gives CSVPSGSGNTIYF.